These T cell receptor beta chains were read from a single sample in a study of Graves' ophthalmopathy and Graves' hyperthyroidism. From the multiplex PCR reads, TCRdb called clonotypes with MiXCR, one entry per CDR3 protein. This table holds about 240,000 distinct CDR3 sequences, 40% to 50% found once. Input material: peripheral blood. Source of these receptors: an adult man with Graves' ophthalmopathy. CDR3s include the opening cysteine and the closing phenylalanine or tryptophan. The D gene is left open where the match is weak. The size of a clone is reported for some rows only, either as once, few or many, or as a class for expanded clones.

cdr3_length: 14
v_call: TRBV5-1
clone_size: NA
j_call: TRBJ1-2
d_call: NA
cdr3_aa: CASSADSIRYGYTF
cdr3_nt: TGCGCCAGCAGCGCCGATTCCATACGGTATGGCTACACCTTC

cdr3_length: 14
v_call: TRBV20-1
clone_size: many
j_call: TRBJ2-5
d_call: NA
cdr3_aa: CSAAFGQRQETQYF
cdr3_nt: TGCAGTGCCGCCTTCGGACAGAGACAAGAGACCCAGTACTTC

cdr3_length: 16
v_call: TRBV2
clone_size: once
j_call: TRBJ2-7
d_call: NA
cdr3_aa: CASSDSSHGTYGEQYF
cdr3_nt: TGTGCCAGCAGTGATAGCAGCCATGGGACGTACGGCGAGCAGTACTTC

cdr3_length: 12
v_call: TRBV9
clone_size: NA
j_call: TRBJ1-2
d_call: NA
cdr3_aa: CASSDNGGGYTF
cdr3_nt: TGTGCCAGCAGCGACAACGGTGGTGGCTACACCTTC

cdr3_length: 18
v_call: TRBV9
clone_size: NA
j_call: TRBJ1-2
d_call: TRBD1
cdr3_aa: CASSVATMGGQSYYGYTF
cdr3_nt: TGTGCCAGCAGCGTAGCTACTATGGGGGGACAGAGCTACTATGGCTACACCTTC

cdr3_length: 16
v_call: TRBV15
clone_size: many
j_call: TRBJ1-2
d_call: TRBD1
cdr3_aa: CATRGRGDRGGNGYTF
cdr3_nt: TGTGCCACCAGGGGACGAGGGGACAGGGGAGGAAATGGCTACACCTTC

cdr3_length: 14
v_call: TRBV7-2
clone_size: NA
j_call: TRBJ1-2
d_call: NA
cdr3_aa: CASSHQGIGYGYTF
cdr3_nt: TGCGCCAGCAGCCACCAGGGTATTGGCTATGGCTACACCTTC

cdr3_length: 13
v_call: TRBV5-1
clone_size: NA
j_call: TRBJ2-7
d_call: NA
cdr3_aa: CASSLDRIKEQYF
cdr3_nt: TGCGCCAGCAGCTTGGACAGGATCAAAGAGCAGTACTTC

cdr3_length: 15
v_call: TRBV10-3
clone_size: once
j_call: TRBJ2-2
d_call: TRBD2
cdr3_aa: CASSRGLAGPGELFF
cdr3_nt: TGTGCCAGCAGTCGGGGACTAGCGGGACCCGGGGAGCTGTTTTTT

cdr3_length: 14
v_call: TRBV24-1
clone_size: few
j_call: TRBJ1-1
d_call: NA
cdr3_aa: CATSDHRRGTEAFF
cdr3_nt: TGTGCCACCAGTGACCACCGACGGGGCACTGAAGCTTTCTTT

cdr3_length: 16
v_call: TRBV5-1
clone_size: few
j_call: TRBJ1-4
d_call: NA
cdr3_aa: CASSDEAGSTNEKLFF
cdr3_nt: TGCGCCAGCAGCGACGAGGCAGGGAGCACTAATGAAAAACTGTTTTTT

cdr3_length: 14
v_call: TRBV5-6
clone_size: NA
j_call: TRBJ1-2
d_call: TRBD1
cdr3_aa: CAGIQGAGTYGYTF
cdr3_nt: TGTGCCGGCATCCAGGGGGCGGGAACCTATGGCTACACCTTC

cdr3_length: 16
v_call: TRBV9
clone_size: NA
j_call: TRBJ2-2
d_call: NA
cdr3_aa: CASSQDLSGDTGELFF
cdr3_nt: TGTGCCAGCAGCCAAGATTTGTCAGGGGACACCGGGGAGCTGTTTTTT

cdr3_length: 15
v_call: TRBV7-6
clone_size: few
j_call: TRBJ1-6
d_call: TRBD1
cdr3_aa: CASSIGTGGNSPLHF
cdr3_nt: TGTGCCAGCAGCATCGGGACAGGGGGAAATTCACCCCTCCACTTT

cdr3_length: 17
v_call: TRBV10-3
clone_size: few
j_call: TRBJ2-7
d_call: TRBD2
cdr3_aa: CAISESLTSINSYEQYF
cdr3_nt: TGTGCCATCAGTGAGTCGTTGACTAGCATAAACTCCTACGAGCAGTACTTC

cdr3_length: 13
v_call: TRBV6-5
clone_size: few
j_call: TRBJ2-7
d_call: TRBD1
cdr3_aa: CASSTGGKYEQYF
cdr3_nt: TGTGCCAGCAGCACAGGGGGTAAGTACGAGCAGTACTTC

cdr3_length: 13
v_call: TRBV2
clone_size: NA
j_call: TRBJ1-2
d_call: TRBD1
cdr3_aa: CASSEGTGGGYTF
cdr3_nt: TGTGCCAGCAGTGAAGGGACAGGGGGAGGCTACACCTTC